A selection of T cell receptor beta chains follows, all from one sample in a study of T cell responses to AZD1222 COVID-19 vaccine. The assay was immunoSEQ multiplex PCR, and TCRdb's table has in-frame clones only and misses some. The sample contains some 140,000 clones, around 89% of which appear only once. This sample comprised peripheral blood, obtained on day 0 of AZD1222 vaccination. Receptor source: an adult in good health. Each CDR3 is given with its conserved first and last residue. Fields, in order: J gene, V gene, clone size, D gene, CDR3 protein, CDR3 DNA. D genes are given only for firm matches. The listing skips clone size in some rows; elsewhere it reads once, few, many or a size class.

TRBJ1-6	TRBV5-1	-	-	CASSLQGSENSPLHF	TGCGCCAGCAGCTTACAGGGATCGGAGAATTCACCCCTCCACTTT
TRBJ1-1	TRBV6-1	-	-	CASSEGKHTEAFF	TGTGCCAGCAGTGAAGGGAAGCATACTGAAGCTTTCTTT
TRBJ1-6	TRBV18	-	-	CATSDAARGRTYNSPLHF	TGTGCCACCTCCGACGCGGCGAGGGGACGCACCTATAATTCACCCCTCCACTTT
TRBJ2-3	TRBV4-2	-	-	CASSQESLATDTQYF	TGTGCCAGCAGCCAAGAATCCCTAGCTACAGATACGCAGTATTTT
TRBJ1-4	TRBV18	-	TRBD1	CASSPNRAGTATNEKLFF	TGTGCCAGCTCACCTAACAGGGCGGGGACAGCAACTAATGAAAAACTGTTTTTT
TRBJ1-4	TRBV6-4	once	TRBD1	CARRGTAQNEKLFF	TGTGCCAGAAGAGGGACAGCGCAAAATGAAAAACTGTTTTTT
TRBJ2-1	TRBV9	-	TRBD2	CASSALAGGLDEQFF	TGTGCCAGCAGCGCTCTAGCGGGGGGGCTTGATGAGCAGTTCTTC
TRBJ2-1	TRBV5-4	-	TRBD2	CASSLVGLAGVEQFF	TGTGCCAGCAGCTTGGTGGGACTAGCGGGGGTGGAGCAGTTCTTC
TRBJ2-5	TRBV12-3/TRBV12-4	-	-	CASSLTETQYF	TGTGCCAGCAGTTTAACAGAGACCCAGTACTTC
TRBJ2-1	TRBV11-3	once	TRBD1	CASSRDRASDEQFF	TGTGCCAGCAGCAGGGACAGGGCTTCGGATGAGCAGTTCTTC
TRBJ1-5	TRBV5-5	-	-	CASSLLGDSNQPQHF	TGTGCCAGCAGCTTACTCGGGGACAGCAATCAGCCCCAGCATTTT
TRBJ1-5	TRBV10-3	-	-	CAIGKTTVGVSYSNQPQHF	TGTGCCATCGGAAAAACTACGGTCGGGGTTTCATATAGCAATCAGCCCCAGCATTTT
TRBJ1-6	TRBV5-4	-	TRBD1	CASSPGQGYSPLHF	TGTGCCAGCAGCCCGGGACAGGGTTATTCACCCCTCCACTTT
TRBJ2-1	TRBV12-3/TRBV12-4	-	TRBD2	CASRLSGADEQFF	TGTGCCAGCAGACTTAGCGGGGCGGATGAGCAGTTCTTC
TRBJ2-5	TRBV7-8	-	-	CASSLRADLQETQYF	TGTGCCAGCAGCTTACGGGCGGACCTCCAAGAGACCCAGTACTTC
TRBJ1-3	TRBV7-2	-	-	CASSPGYSGNTIYF	TGTGCCAGCAGCCCAGGGTACTCTGGAAACACCATATATTTT
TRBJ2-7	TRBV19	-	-	CASSIAAGATYEQYF	TGTGCCAGTAGTATAGCGGCGGGCGCAACCTACGAGCAGTACTTC
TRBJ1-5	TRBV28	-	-	CASSSPQGSNQPQHF	TGTGCCAGCAGTTCCCCCCAGGGGAGCAATCAGCCCCAGCATTTT
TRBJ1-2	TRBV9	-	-	CASSVEQNYGYTF	TGTGCCAGCAGCGTAGAACAGAACTATGGCTACACCTTC
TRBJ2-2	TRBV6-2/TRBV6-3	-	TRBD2	CASSPGLAVTGELFF	TGTGCCAGCAGTCCCGGACTAGCGGTCACCGGGGAGCTGTTTTTT
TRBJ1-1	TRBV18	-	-	CASSPTGDLAFF	TGTGCCAGCTCACCGACGGGGGACCTAGCTTTCTTT
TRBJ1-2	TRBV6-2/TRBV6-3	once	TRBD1	CASSTDRANYGYTF	TGTGCCAGCAGTACGGACAGGGCGAACTATGGCTACACCTTC
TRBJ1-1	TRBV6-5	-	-	CASSYGQVGEAFF	TGTGCCAGCAGTTACGGGCAGGTCGGTGAAGCTTTCTTT
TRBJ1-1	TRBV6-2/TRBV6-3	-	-	CASSYPGQRDTEAFF	TGTGCCAGCAGTTACCCAGGACAACGGGACACTGAAGCTTTCTTT
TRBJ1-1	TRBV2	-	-	CASSGELNTEAFF	TGTGCCAGCAGTGGAGAGTTAAACACTGAAGCTTTCTTT